One and the same sample provided the 22 T cell receptor beta chains below, sequenced in a study of glioma-infiltrating T cells. The iRepertoire nested amplicon-rescue multiplex PCR amplified TCR alpha and beta CDR3s from RNA. One entry per CDR3 protein results from TCRdb running MiXCR on the multiplex PCR reads. The sample lists fewer than 500,000 distinct CDR3 sequences, 41% occurring once. Sequencing was done on a sample of glioma tissue, nonneoplastic brain tissue, or PBMCs (not recorded which). The origin of the receptors is a human donor with low-grade glioma or glioblastoma, undergoing nonglioma brain surgery, or in good health (not recorded which).

This chain joins TRBV5-1 and TRBJ2-1, with D possibly TRBD2 on 6 matching bases. Germline assignment: CDR1 SGHRS and CDR2 YFSETQ. This CDR3 contains 14 residues. Trimming left V 3 bases short and J 3 bases short, with 10 bases between. The CDR3 DNA sequence: TGCGCCAGCAGCTCCCCGGACTACTACAATGAGCAGTTCTTC. Protein product: CASSSPDYYNEQFF.

The chain combines TRBV28 with TRBJ1-6; no definite D call. Deletions cut 6 bases from V and 3 bases from J, with 9 bases between. CDR1 and CDR2 (germline): MDHEN, SYDVKM. The CDR3 contains 14 residues. DNA for the CDR3: TGTGCCAGCAGCCCCGTGGGCTATAATTCACCCCTCCACTTT. Its protein is CASSPVGYNSPLHF.

The chain combines TRBV29-1 with TRBJ2-7; D uncertain. There are 13 residues in the CDR3. Germline CDR1 is SQVTM and CDR2 is ANQGSEA. The CDR3 loop is CIERTSDTYEQYF. In DNA, the CDR3 is TGCATCGAACGGACCAGTGATACCTACGAGCAGTACTTC.

This clonotype was observed many times. The chain recombines TRBV6-2 or TRBV6-3 with TRBJ2-7, with 7 bases fitting TRBD2. Trimming cost V 7 bases and J 4 bases; bases outside gene matches: 4. Per the germline V gene, CDR1 is MNHEY and CDR2 is SVGEGT. The CDR3 has 12 residues. The DNA for the CDR3 is TGTGCCAGCACCAACGGGGGGTACGAGCAGTACTTC. This translates into CASTNGGYEQYF.

This clonotype was observed a handful of times. The J gene is TRBJ1-3, the V gene TRBV4-1; no firm D call. CDR3 length equals 16 residues. Germline CDR1 MGHRA, CDR2 YSYEKL. V was trimmed by 5 bases and J by 3 bases, leaving 17 bases between them. CDR3 in amino acids: CASSLTGSPLGNTIYF. The CDR3 DNA reads as TGCGCCAGCAGCTTGACTGGTAGCCCCCTTGGAAACACCATATATTTT.

In its sample, this clonotype was seen many times. This chain links TRBV27 with TRBJ1-2, with a possible D match to TRBD1 (6 bases). Between the trimmed V and J ends, which lost 5 bases and 4 bases, there was a span of 11 bases. Per germline, CDR1 MNHEY and CDR2 SMNVEV (reference sequence). The CDR3 is 13 amino acids. CDR3 DNA: TGTGCCAGCAGTCTTGGGACAACCTATGGCTACACCTTC. This encodes CASSLGTTYGYTF.

This clonotype turned up a few times. The chain carries TRBV2 and TRBJ2-7; 9 positions match TRBD1. The CDR3 consists of 15 residues. Trimming cost V 3 bases and J 7 bases; bases outside gene matches: 10. Germline V lookup: CDR1 SNHLY, CDR2 FYNNEI. The DNA of the CDR3 is TGTGCCAGCAGTGAGTCACAGGGGGCCCTGTCTGAGCAGTACTTC. Its protein is CASSESQGALSEQYF. Full variable domain (missing parts from reference TRBV2 and TRBJ2-7): EPEVTQTPSHQVTQMGQEVILRCVPISNHLYFYWYRQILGQKVEFLVSFYNNEISEKSEIFDDQFSVERPDGSNFTLKIRSTKLEDSAMYFCASSESQGALSEQYFGPGTRLTVT.

This clonotype was detected ten times or more. The genes are TRBV6-1 and TRBJ2-7; 7 nucleotides line up with TRBD1. V lost 7 bases and J lost 1; bases outside the gene matches: 7. The length of the CDR3 is 14 residues. The germline gives CDR1 MNHNS, CDR2 SASEGT. The CDR3 bases are TGTGCCAGCACCGGCTGGGGACAGTCCTACGAGCAGTACTTC. This codes for CASTGWGQSYEQYF.

This clonotype was picked up many times. The rearrangement uses TRBV20-1 and TRBJ2-5; 13 bases map to TRBD2. Germline CDR1 DFQATT, CDR2 SNEGSKA (reference sequence). This CDR3 has 15 residues. J lost 4 bases, V lost 5 bases, and 7 bases had no gene match. Here the CDR3 reads CSAGRLAGGLETQYF. The CDR3 coding sequence is TGCAGTGCTGGAAGACTAGCGGGAGGATTAGAGACCCAGTACTTC.

This clonotype showed up just a few times. V and J are TRBV28 and TRBJ2-3; D is perhaps TRBD1 (6 bases). The germline V gene has CDR1 MDHEN and CDR2 SYDVKM. The CDR3 has 16 residues. V dropped 3 bases and J dropped 3 bases, with 16 bases sitting between them. CDR3 DNA sequence: TGTGCCAGCAGTTTGATGCAGGGGCCGGGGACAGATACGCAGTATTTT. Translating gives CASSLMQGPGTDTQYF.

The chain is built from TRBV7-2 and TRBJ2-7; the D gene is possibly TRBD2 (6 bases). The CDR3 is made up of 14 amino acids. Germline-derived CDR1 and CDR2 are SGHTA and FQGNSA. V shed 2 bases and J shed 2 bases, with 10 bases lying between them. CDR3 nucleotides: TGTGCCAGCAGCTTAACGGGACTGACCTACGAGCAGTACTTC. Encoded protein: CASSLTGLTYEQYF.

This rearrangement joins TRBV18 to TRBJ2-1; 11 nucleotides agree with TRBD2. CDR3 length equals 13 residues. Trimming at V came to 3 bases and at J to 10 bases, leaving 2 bases not matched to a gene. From germline, CDR1 is KGHSH and CDR2 LQKENI. The CDR3 sequence is CASSPPSGREQFF. CDR3 coding DNA: TGTGCCAGCTCACCCCCTAGCGGGAGGGAGCAGTTCTTC.

V gene TRBV20-1 combines with J gene TRBJ2-3; a possible D gene is TRBD2 (5 bases). The CDR3 is made up of 15 amino acids. Trimming removed 0 bases from V and 4 bases from J, with 14 bases in between. CDR1 and CDR2 (germline): DFQATT, SNEGSKA (reference sequence). CDR3 sequence (DNA): TGCAGTGCTAGAGATGTGACGGGATGGGCAGATACGCAGTATTTT. Residues: CSARDVTGWADTQYF.

The chain combines TRBV20-1 with TRBJ2-3, with 9 bases aligning to TRBD2. CDR3 length: 17 residues. In germline, CDR1 is DFQATT, CDR2 SNEGSKA (reference sequence). Trimming cost V 2 bases and J 2 bases; bases outside gene matches: 11. This CDR3 reads CSARPLTSGISTDTQYF. CDR3 sequence (DNA): TGCAGTGCTAGACCCCTGACTAGCGGAATCTCCACAGATACGCAGTATTTT.

This rearrangement joins TRBV6-2 or TRBV6-3 to TRBJ2-2, with TRBD2 matching over 10 bases. J gave up 9 bases and V 2 bases, and 15 bases lay outside the gene matches. The germline gives CDR1 MNHEY, CDR2 SVGEGT. The CDR3 consists of 18 residues. The CDR3 region has the DNA TGTGCCAGCAGTTACGGGGCTAGCGGGAGCTCGAAGACCTGGGAGCTGTTTTTT. The encoded protein is CASSYGASGSSKTWELFF.

The chain couples TRBV29-1 to TRBJ1-1, with unresolved D. V was shortened by 6 bases and J by 5 bases, with 13 bases between the two germline ends. CDR1 SQVTM and CDR2 ANQGSEA come from the germline V gene. CDR3 length: 12 residues. The CDR3 spells CSVHPGGTEAFF. CDR3 nucleotides: TGCAGCGTCCATCCCGGAGGAACTGAAGCTTTCTTT.

Regarding this clonotype: It is likely a read error, because the conserved phenylalanine at the end of the CDR3 is missing. It is unclear where the CDR3 begins or ends on the DNA, so no DNA is shown, and the CDR3 is as TCRdb lists it. The rearrangement joins TRBV27 to TRBJ2-7. The length of the CDR3 is 11 amino acids, counting both ends. Per germline, CDR1 MNHEY and CDR2 SMNVEV (reference sequence). The CDR3 spells CASSHDSSLNL.

Comments on this clonotype: A much larger clone lies a single base off, so this may be a read error. CDR3: CASSDPRMGLASSPDTQYF. The CDR3 nucleotides read TGTGCCAGCAGCGACCCGAGAATGGGACTAGCCTCATCCCCAGATACGCAGTATTTT. The V call is TRBV6-5, the J call TRBJ2-3, with 9 bases matching TRBD2. CDR3 length equals 19 residues. The V and J ends lost 6 bases and 4 bases, in that order; junction bases with no gene match: 20. The germline V gene encodes CDR1 MNHEY and CDR2 SVGAGI.

Comments on this clonotype: Given a much more abundant clone one base away, this may be a read error. This chain connects TRBV7-6 to TRBJ1-5, with TRBD1 as a possible D gene (5 bases). The CDR3 has 14 residues. CDR1 SGHVS and CDR2 FNYEAQ come from the germline V gene. The CDR3 loop reads CASSPRGTNQTQHF. The CDR3 DNA is TGTGCCAGCAGCCCCCGGGGGACCAATCAGACCCAGCATTTT.

This clonotype appeared many times. The chain links TRBV28 to TRBJ2-1; tentative D call: TRBD2 (6 bases). The V end lost 6 bases, the J end lost 11 bases, and 14 bases lay between the germline ends. Germline CDR1 and CDR2: MDHEN and SYDVKM. This CDR3 spans 12 amino acids. Here the CDR3 reads CASRLARSKQFF. The CDR3 nucleotides read TGTGCCAGCAGACTAGCTAGATCCAAGCAGTTCTTC.

The genes are TRBV12-3 or TRBV12-4 and TRBJ2-7, with a weak D call TRBD1 (5 bases). V lost 6 bases, J lost 5 bases, and 17 bases lay in between. The CDR3 length is 14 residues. CDR3 sequence (DNA): TGTGCCAGCAGCACAGGTCTCCTTTTCGACGAGCAGTACTTC. This translates into CASSTGLLFDEQYF.

The V call is TRBV20-1, the J call TRBJ1-5; 7 bases map to TRBD1. CDR3 length: 15 residues. The germline V gene has CDR1 DFQATT and CDR2 SNEGSKA (reference sequence). With V trimmed by 7 bases and J by 5 bases, 14 bases remained unmatched. The CDR3 loop reads CSVRSVTGPHQPQHF. In nucleotides, the CDR3 is TGCAGTGTTAGGTCCGTGACAGGGCCCCATCAGCCCCAGCATTTT.